This T cell receptor (beta chain) appears in the sequencing data of a study of long-term antiretroviral therapy in people with HIV. The germline V gene has CDR1 MNHEY and CDR2 SVGAGI. The V gene lost 8 bases and the J gene lost 2 bases, with 7 bases spanning the gap. The CDR3 has 13 residues. This clone was recorded only once. Run at survey level, the immunoSEQ assay was version v3.0. Repertoires were generated with immunoSEQ multiplex PCR, while TCRdb's copy carries only in-frame clones and drops some. Of tens of thousands of clones in the sample, around 85% are singletons; the top ten hold 5.5% to 6.5%.

The material was unsorted PBMCs, obtained 3.1 years after starting antiretroviral therapy. This chain joins TRBV6-5 and TRBJ1-6; D not resolved. The TCR originated in a woman between 50 and 59 years old with HIV. CDR3 nucleotides: TGTGCCAGCCGTCCCACCTATAATTCACCCCTCCACTTT. Residues: CASRPTYNSPLHF.